The 11 T cell receptor beta chains reported below all come from one sample, sequenced in a study of T-cell reconstitution after alpha-beta-depleted transplantation in children. Library preparation (for TCRbeta) was performed with unique molecular identifiers. In TCRdb, the PCR reads were re-called with MiXCR into one record per CDR3 protein. The data show about 900,000 distinct CDR3 sequences, with under 30% seen just once and about 28% held by the top ten. Here the sequenced sample was PBMCs, mostly from graft donor cells, taken 360 days after TCRalphabeta/CD19-depleted stem cell transplant. These receptor sequences come from a boy under two years old who had a stem cell transplant for SCID, so the T cells may come from the graft donor.

This clonotype was seen only a few times. The rearrangement links TRBV6-5 to TRBJ2-3, with D perhaps TRBD2 (7 bases). V lost 0 bases, J lost 3 bases, and 13 bases lay in between. Per germline, CDR1 MNHEY and CDR2 SVGAGI. The CDR3 covers 16 residues. The CDR3 DNA sequence: TGTGCCAGCAGTTACTCGTGGCGGGGGCGGACAGATACGCAGTATTTT. This sequence encodes CASSYSWRGRTDTQYF.

V gene TRBV4-2 combines with J gene TRBJ1-5, with TRBD1 matching 10 bases. CDR3 length equals 15 residues. Looked up from germline, CDR1 is LGHNA and CDR2 is YNFKEQ. The J segment lost 6 bases and the V segment lost 3 bases, leaving 5 bases of the junction unmatched. This CDR3 reads CASSQTGTGVQPQHF. Here the CDR3 DNA reads TGTGCCAGCAGCCAGACCGGGACAGGGGTTCAGCCCCAGCATTTT.

The chain has TRBV4-1 and TRBJ2-1; 9 bases are a match to TRBD2. Losses at the gene ends were 0 bases for V and 8 bases for J; bases not matched to a gene: 8. Germline V gene data show CDR1 as MGHRA and CDR2 as YSYEKL. The CDR3 sequence is 16 residues long. CDR3 amino acids: CASSQEAGGRIDEQFF. The CDR3 region has the DNA TGCGCCAGCAGCCAAGAGGCGGGGGGGCGGATCGATGAGCAGTTCTTC.

This chain uses TRBV6-5 with TRBJ1-4, with a tentative D call TRBD1 (5 bases). The CDR3 has 14 residues. CDR1 is MNHEY and CDR2 is SVGAGI in the germline V gene. Trimming took off 2 bases at V and 5 bases at J, with 9 bases between the two ends. CDR3 sequence: CASSYGGVNEKLFF. Written as DNA, the CDR3 is TGTGCCAGCAGTTACGGGGGGGTGAATGAAAAACTGTTTTTT.

The J gene is TRBJ1-4, the V gene TRBV28; maybe TRBD1 (5 bases). This CDR3 is built from 17 residues. V lost 3 bases and J lost 5, with 19 bases in between. Per the germline V gene, CDR1 is MDHEN and CDR2 is SYDVKM. The CDR3 protein is CASSLGDATHLNEKLFF. Written as DNA, the CDR3 is TGTGCCAGCAGTTTGGGGGACGCTACCCACTTAAATGAAAAACTGTTTTTT.

This clonotype was counted between two and nine times. The V call is TRBV4-2, the J call TRBJ2-7; a possible D gene is TRBD1 (6 bases). Germline loops: CDR1 LGHNA, CDR2 YNFKEQ. Between the trimmed V and J ends, which lost 3 bases and 6 bases, there was a span of 12 bases. This CDR3 region has 13 residues. The CDR3 region is CASSQAGAGEQYF. The CDR3 DNA sequence: TGTGCCAGCAGCCAGGCAGGGGCTGGCGAGCAGTACTTC.

The V and J genes are TRBV5-1 and TRBJ1-1; tentatively, D is TRBD1 (5 bases). Per germline, CDR1 SGHRS and CDR2 YFSETQ. With 3 bases removed from V and 2 bases from J, the gap between germline ends came to 14 bases. CDR3 length equals 15 residues. The CDR3 nucleotides are TGCGCCAGCAGCTCCCGTGGGGACTTAAACACTGAAGCTTTCTTT. This gives the protein CASSSRGDLNTEAFF.

This clonotype occurred a few times. V is TRBV28 and J is TRBJ2-7, with no clear D. Per germline, CDR1 MDHEN and CDR2 SYDVKM. V shed 5 bases and J shed 3 bases, with 11 bases lying between them. The CDR3 spans 13 residues. In nucleotides, the CDR3 is TGTGCCAGCAGTGACGGTTTTGACTACGAGCAGTACTTC. It yields the protein CASSDGFDYEQYF.

The chain carries TRBV4-1 and TRBJ2-1, with D perhaps TRBD1 or TRBD2 (5 bases each). Trimming took 2 bases from V and 6 from J, leaving 11 bases between them. The CDR3 sequence is 14 residues long. From germline, CDR1 is MGHRA and CDR2 YSYEKL. In DNA form, the CDR3 reads TGCGCCAGCAGCCAATATTGGGGGTCCAATGAGCAGTTCTTC. Translated: CASSQYWGSNEQFF.

This clonotype turned up a few times. The rearrangement joins TRBV20-1 to TRBJ2-7; a weak D match, TRBD1 (5 bases). CDR1 DFQATT and CDR2 SNEGSKA come from the germline V gene (reference sequence). V was pared by 6 bases and J by 0 bases, with 15 bases between. This CDR3 has 14 amino acids. As DNA, the CDR3 is TGCAGTGCGCCGAGCTCAGGGATCTCCTACGAGCAGTACTTC. Translation: CSAPSSGISYEQYF.

This clonotype was picked up a small number of times. This chain connects TRBV12-3 or TRBV12-4 to TRBJ2-3; 7 bases align to TRBD2. Trimming removed 6 bases from V and 3 bases from J; junction bases left unmatched: 12. CDR3 length: 16 residues. The CDR3 DNA follows: TGTGCCAGCAGCCCACTGGGTAGCGGGCTTACAGATACGCAGTATTTT. This codes for CASSPLGSGLTDTQYF.